One and the same sample provided the 17 T cell receptor beta chains below, sequenced in a study of blood T cell repertoires in COVID-19. Only in-frame clones appear in the TCRdb table, and some are missing; sequencing was by immunoSEQ multiplex PCR. The repertoire holds 200,000 to 300,000 clones, with 87% as singletons. The sequencing input was peripheral blood. The source is a man aged 55 to 70 who had recovered from COVID-19.

The chain combines TRBV9 with TRBJ2-7; possibly TRBD2 for D (5 bases). This CDR3 is 15 amino acids long. CDR1 is SGDLS, CDR2 YYNGEE, per germline. The V gene lost 2 bases and the J gene lost 2 bases, with 14 bases spanning the gap. The CDR3 DNA is TGTGCCAGCAGCGTGAGGGAGTCCCTAACCTACGAGCAGTACTTC. Translation: CASSVRESLTYEQYF.

The chain joins TRBV6-1 to TRBJ2-5; unclear D gene. Trimming shortened V by 2 bases and J by 2 bases, and 9 bases separated the two germline ends. Germline V gene data show CDR1 as MNHNS and CDR2 as SASEGT. The CDR3 length is 14 residues. CDR3 nucleotide sequence: TGTGCCAGCAGTGAAATGGCATCACAAGAGACCCAGTACTTC. Translating it yields CASSEMASQETQYF.

The chain is built from TRBV21-1 and TRBJ2-7; the D call in the table, TRBD2, was not verified against the DNA. TRBV21-1 is assigned pseudogene status. CDR3 length: 17 residues. The CDR3 bases are TGTGCCAGCAGCAAAGCCGGGCCAGGACGGGGGAACTACGAGCAGTACGTC. Its protein product is CASSKAGPGRGNYEQYV.

The CDR3 spells CASSLRQGTWGEKLFF. The CDR3 region has the DNA TGTGCCAGCAGCTTAAGACAGGGCACGTGGGGGGAAAAACTGTTTTTT. This chain uses TRBV13 with TRBJ1-4, with TRBD1 matching over 7 bases. The germline gives CDR1 PRHDT, CDR2 FYEKMQ (reference sequence). V dropped 2 bases and J dropped 8; count of bases not matched to a gene: 11. This CDR3 region has 16 residues.

The count of this clone is one. This chain connects TRBV10-3 to TRBJ2-4; 7 bases line up with TRBD1. After removal of 2 bases from V and 6 bases from J, the junction contained 7 bases not matched to a gene. The CDR3 runs to 15 residues. Per the germline V gene, CDR1 is ENHRY and CDR2 is SYGVKD. The DNA for the CDR3 is TGTGCCATCAGTGAGGGACAGGCCGAGGGAAACATTCAGTACTTC. Protein: CAISEGQAEGNIQYF.

V and J are TRBV7-9 and TRBJ2-2; maybe TRBD1 (6 bases). Per the germline V gene, CDR1 is SEHNR and CDR2 is FQNEAQ (reference sequence). The germline V and J ends were trimmed by 5 bases and 1 base, with 8 bases remaining between them. The CDR3 contains 14 residues. CDR3 loop: CASSPGQNTGELFF. CDR3 DNA sequence: TGTGCCAGCAGCCCGGGACAGAACACCGGGGAGCTGTTTTTT. The whole variable domain, remainder taken from reference TRBV7-9 and TRBJ2-2, is DTGVSQNPRHKITKRGQNVTFRCDPISEHNRLYWYRQTLGQGPEFLTYFQNEAQLEKSRLLSDRFSAERPKGSFSTLEIQRTEQGDSAMYLCASSPGQNTGELFFGEGSRLTVL.

As to this clone: Compared with germline, one end of the junction differs, possibly owing to a read error. V and J are TRBV12-3 or TRBV12-4 and TRBJ1-1; tentative D call: TRBD1 (6 bases). There are 13 residues in the CDR3. CDR3 sequence: CASSLQGNAEAFF. The CDR3, as DNA: TGTGCCAGCAGTTTGCAGGGGAACGCTGAAGCTTTCTTT.

The genes are TRBV28 and TRBJ1-5; TRBD1 matches 9 bases. The V segment lost 5 bases and the J segment 5 bases; nucleotides outside the gene matches: 4. The germline gives CDR1 MDHEN, CDR2 SYDVKM. The CDR3 runs 14 residues. The CDR3 DNA is TGTGCCAGCAGTCAGGACAGGGGTGATCAGCCCCAGCATTTT. It encodes CASSQDRGDQPQHF.

This sequence joins TRBV7-9 and TRBJ2-1; 9 nucleotides agree with TRBD2. V trimming: 3 bases; J trimming: 5 bases; junction bases outside the gene matches: 5. Germline CDR1 reads SEHNR; CDR2 reads FQNEAQ (reference sequence). The CDR3 spans 15 residues. CDR3 sequence (DNA): TGTGCCAGCAGCTTGGGCGGGGGGGCCAACAATGAGCAGTTCTTC. It specifies CASSLGGGANNEQFF.

This clone was seen a handful of times. The chain combines TRBV14 with TRBJ1-2; TRBD1 agrees at 10 bases. Germline V gene data show CDR1 as SGHDN and CDR2 as FVKESK. The CDR3 extends over 15 amino acids. V lost 1 base, J lost 6 bases, and 5 bases stayed unmatched. Here the CDR3 DNA reads TGTGCCAGCAGCCAAGTTATCGGGACAGGGGATGGCTACACCTTC. Translation: CASSQVIGTGDGYTF.

This chain connects TRBV7-6 to TRBJ1-1, with a possible D match to TRBD1 (5 bases). This CDR3 comprises 15 residues. V lost 5 bases and J lost 4, with 17 bases in between. Germline values: CDR1 SGHVS, CDR2 FNYEAQ. The DNA of the CDR3 is TGTGCCAGCAGCCGGGGGAACGTCCGAGGCACTGAAGCTTTCTTT. Amino acid sequence: CASSRGNVRGTEAFF.

The count of this clone is one. This chain uses TRBV5-4 with TRBJ1-1; D ambiguous. The ends were cut back, 0 bases at V and 5 bases at J, with 23 bases in the middle. The CDR3 is 18 residues long. CDR1 is SGHNT, CDR2 YYREEE, per germline (reference sequence). CDR3 bases: TGTGCCAGCAGCTTGGAGTTTAGAGACACAGCCGCTCGGACTGAAGCTTTCTTT. Its protein is CASSLEFRDTAARTEAFF.

This chain joins TRBV24-1 and TRBJ1-1; 7 bases map to TRBD1. Per the germline V gene, CDR1 is KGHDR and CDR2 is SFDVKD. V dropped 9 bases and J dropped 6; count of bases not matched to a gene: 9. The CDR3 totals 13 residues. The CDR3 nucleotides read TGTGCCACCTGCCGGGACAGAGGGTCTGAAGCTTTCTTT. Translated: CATCRDRGSEAFF.

The rearrangement uses TRBV2 and TRBJ2-5; 7 bases map to TRBD1. The CDR3 has 13 residues. The V and J ends lost 6 bases and 4 bases, in that order; junction bases with no gene match: 5. From germline, CDR1 is SNHLY and CDR2 FYNNEI. CDR3 loop: CASRGRGLETQYF. The CDR3 DNA reads as TGTGCCAGCAGGGGAAGGGGGCTAGAGACCCAGTACTTC.

The chain links TRBV11-2 to TRBJ1-5, with 8 positions matching TRBD1. Germline V gene data show CDR1 as SGHAT and CDR2 as FQNNGV. The CDR3 contains 15 residues. Unmatched junction bases numbered 10, after V lost 5 bases and J lost 7 bases. The CDR3, as DNA: TGTGCCAGCAGCAAGGGACAGGCCCCATGGCAGCCCCAGCATTTT. Protein sequence: CASSKGQAPWQPQHF.

The chain recombines TRBV5-1 with TRBJ2-7, with 10 bases that match TRBD1. Germline lookup yields CDR1 SGHRS and CDR2 YFSETQ. This CDR3 is built from 15 residues. Unmatched junction bases numbered 1, after V lost 0 bases and J lost 1 base. The chain's CDR3 is CASSLGTGGSYEQYV. The CDR3 DNA is TGCGCCAGCAGCTTGGGGACAGGGGGATCCTACGAGCAGTACGTC.

This clone was seen just once. V gene TRBV6-6 combines with J gene TRBJ2-3; D is possibly TRBD2 (5 bases). The germline gives CDR1 MNHNY, CDR2 SVGAGI (reference sequence). CDR3 length equals 13 residues. Trimming stripped 1 base from V and 4 bases from J, with 6 bases between. The CDR3 DNA reads as TGTGCCAGCAGTTACTTACTAGCAGATACGCAGTATTTT. Protein product: CASSYLLADTQYF.